This entry concerns a single T cell receptor beta chain. Its antigen remains unidentified. The data originate from a study of shared clonotypes between healthy human individuals. Findings and limits, study-wide: Naive CD4 clonotypes were shared across a few donors at 4.5% to 6.5%. Generation probabilities were higher for clonotypes shared across all four sorted-subset donors than for unshared ones.

In the source study's methods: Junction-only immunoSEQ data arrived without quality scores, meaning filtering differed. Assay: immunoSEQ multiplex PCR; the TCRdb copy retains only in-frame clones and omits some. The D gene and trimming were derived from the DNA, and the V and J assignments and clone size from that table. The sample has around 2.1 million clones; 93% are singletons. CD45RO-negative CD8 cells positively selected for CCR7 made up the naive population, which excluded terminally differentiated effector memory CD45RA+ cells. None of the donors, who were healthy HIV-negative adults, had recently had acute infections or vaccinations. CDR1 is MNHEY, CDR2 SMNVEV, per germline (reference sequence). The length of the CDR3 is 13 residues. V gave up 5 bases and J gave up 0 bases, with 8 bases separating them.

This chain joins TRBV27 and TRBJ2-7; D perhaps matches TRBD1 (5 bases). Sequencing was carried out using naive CD8+ T cells from PBMCs. This TCR was recovered from a man between 18 and 29 years old in good health. Some clones in this sample may be carry-over from other donors' samples. CDR3 nucleotides: TGTGCCAGCAGTGCAGGGAACTCCTACGAGCAGTACTTC. It yields the protein CASSAGNSYEQYF.